This TCR beta chain was captured in a study of blood T cell repertoires in COVID-19. The ends were cut back, 5 bases at V and 4 bases at J, with 13 bases in the middle. Germline lookup yields CDR1 SGHTS and CDR2 YDEGEE. The CDR3 length is 14 residues. TCRdb's table, derived via immunoSEQ multiplex PCR, lists solely in-frame clones and lacks some. The table includes about 200,000 clones, around 80% detected once. The receptor's source is a human donor in a cohort sampled during active COVID-19. Source material: peripheral blood. The chain carries TRBV5-8 and TRBJ2-1; a weak D match, TRBD2 (6 bases). CDR3 region: CASSSGLVYNEQFF. The CDR3 DNA sequence: TGTGCCAGCAGTTCGGGACTCGTATACAATGAGCAGTTCTTC.